This T cell receptor (beta chain) appears in the sequencing data of a study of blood T cells in healthy people across ages. Combining a sample-barcoded 5' primer with a J-beta primer mix, a second PCR ran for roughly 6 to 12 cycles. MiXCR was run by TCRdb on the 5' RACE reads, yielding one entry per CDR3 protein. This table holds 1.5 million to 1.9 million distinct CDR3 sequences, 35% to 45% found once. The CDR3 sequence is 16 residues long. CDR1 and CDR2 (germline): MGHDK, SYGVNS. V lost 1 base and J lost 2, with 14 bases in between. The TCR sequence derives from a young woman in good health. The rearrangement links TRBV25-1 to TRBJ1-2, with D uncertain. Sequenced: blood. CDR3 in amino acids: CASSESGNRYNYGYTF. The CDR3 DNA is TGTGCCAGCAGTGAATCCGGGAATCGGTACAACTATGGCTACACCTTC.